The 5 T cell receptor beta chains below all came from one sample that was sequenced in a study of blood T cell repertoires in COVID-19. Libraries were prepared by immunoSEQ multiplex PCR; TCRdb keeps only in-frame clonotypes and omits some of them. The sample records roughly 140,000 clones, over 65% being singletons. Sequenced: peripheral blood. Every receptor here comes from a man between 65 and 80 years old with acute or convalescent COVID-19.

The chain couples TRBV7-9 to TRBJ1-2; D is undetermined. The CDR3 covers 14 residues. Deletions cut 1 base from V and 8 bases from J, with 14 bases between. Germline V gene lookup returns CDR1 SEHNR and CDR2 FQNEAQ (reference sequence). The DNA for the CDR3 is TGTGCCAGCAGCTTAGGGCAGGAAGCGGGAGGCTACACCTTC. It specifies CASSLGQEAGGYTF.

This clone showed up just once. V gene TRBV5-1 combines with J gene TRBJ2-7; 10 nucleotides align to TRBD1. The CDR3 runs 14 residues. Germline V gene data show CDR1 as SGHRS and CDR2 as YFSETQ. The junction had 7 bases not matched to a gene; V was cut back by 3 bases and J by 7 bases. In DNA, the CDR3 is TGCGCCAGCAGCTCAGACAGGGGGCTGGGGGAGCAGTACTTC. Translation: CASSSDRGLGEQYF.

The chain combines TRBV19 with TRBJ2-1; unclear D gene. Germline CDR1 and CDR2: LNHDA and SQIVND (reference sequence). V lost 7 bases, J lost 2 bases, and 12 bases lay in between. The CDR3 contains 14 residues. The DNA of the CDR3 is TGTGCCAGTACCATGGGTCGGGCCTACAATGAGCAGTTCTTC. Translation: CASTMGRAYNEQFF.

The CDR3 nucleotides read TGTGCCAGCAGCTTCACCGGGACAGGGTTTCTTGCAACTAATGAAAAACTGTTTTTT. Amino acid sequence: CASSFTGTGFLATNEKLFF. The V and J genes are TRBV6-6 and TRBJ1-4, with TRBD1 matching over 9 bases. The CDR3 contains 19 residues. V trimming: 6 bases; J trimming: 0 bases; junction bases outside the gene matches: 14. Germline CDR1 is MNHNY and CDR2 is SVGAGI (reference sequence).

V is TRBV12-3 or TRBV12-4 and J is TRBJ1-2; D perhaps matches TRBD1 (5 bases). The CDR3 runs 13 residues. Between the trimmed V and J ends, which lost 5 bases and 0 bases, there was a span of 7 bases. The CDR3 loop is CASSNRPNYGYTF. In DNA form, the CDR3 reads TGTGCCAGCAGTAACAGGCCTAACTATGGCTACACCTTC.